The rows below give T cell receptor beta chains drawn from one sample of a study of shared clonotypes between healthy human individuals. The protocol was immunoSEQ multiplex PCR, while the TCRdb copy is restricted to in-frame clones and leaves out a portion. The table lists about 2.3 million clones, 80% to 95% of them singletons, with about 0.39% in the top ten. The sample comprised naive CD4+ T cells from PBMCs. These receptors all come from a man aged 18 to 29 in good health. Some clones in this sample may be carry-over from other donors' samples. CDR3s include the opening cysteine and the closing phenylalanine or tryptophan. A D gene is named only where the DNA matches it firmly. Some rows have no size entry. The others give once, few or many, or a class for an expanded clone.

cdr3_aa | cdr3_nt | v_call | d_call | clone_size | j_call
CASSGYGRAASSEQFF | TGTGCCAGCAGCGGCTACGGGAGGGCCGCATCTTCGGAGCAGTTCTTC | TRBV14 | TRBD2 | - | TRBJ2-1
CASSRRLAAYNEQFF | TGCGCCAGCAGCCGGAGACTAGCGGCCTACAATGAGCAGTTCTTC | TRBV5-1 | TRBD2 | - | TRBJ2-1
CASSLRGRTYEQYF | TGTGCCAGCAGCTTGAGGGGTCGGACCTACGAGCAGTACTTC | TRBV5-6 | - | - | TRBJ2-7
CASSARDSLELFF | TGTGCCAGCAGCGCGAGGGACAGCTTAGAACTGTTTTTT | TRBV9 | TRBD1 | - | TRBJ1-4
CAWRAGLRGYTF | TGTGCCTGGAGGGCCGGGTTGCGAGGCTACACCTTC | TRBV30 | - | - | TRBJ1-2
CASSSYPLAAAKPQHF | TGTGCCAGCAGTTCCTACCCCTTAGCGGCGGCCAAGCCCCAGCATTTT | TRBV28 | - | - | TRBJ1-5
CASSLAGREGEQYF | TGCGCCAGCAGCTTGGCCGGGAGGGAGGGGGAGCAGTACTTC | TRBV5-1 | TRBD2 | - | TRBJ2-7
CAWSALANEKLFF | TGTGCCTGGAGTGCACTGGCTAATGAAAAACTGTTTTTT | TRBV30 | - | - | TRBJ1-4
CAWSLVQETQYF | TGTGCCTGGAGTTTGGTCCAAGAGACCCAGTACTTC | TRBV30 | - | - | TRBJ2-5
CASSLRATDTQYF | TGTGCCAGCAGCCTCCGGGCCACAGATACGCAGTATTTT | TRBV27 | - | - | TRBJ2-3
CASSGQGWPYNEQFF | TGTGCCAGCAGCGGACAGGGTTGGCCCTACAATGAGCAGTTCTTC | TRBV7-8 | TRBD1 | - | TRBJ2-1
CASSQATAWGYGYTF | TGTGCCAGCAGCCAAGCGACAGCGTGGGGTTATGGCTACACCTTC | TRBV14 | - | - | TRBJ1-2
CASSARGQGLSYNEQFF | TGTGCCAGCAGCGCGCGGGGACAGGGACTCTCCTACAATGAGCAGTTCTTC | TRBV7-9 | TRBD1 | - | TRBJ2-1
CASSLDRYGYTF | TGTGCCAGCAGCCTTGACAGATACGGCTACACCTTC | TRBV7-9 | - | - | TRBJ1-2
CASTVDREQPQHF | TGTGCCAGCACCGTAGACAGGGAACAGCCCCAGCATTTT | TRBV18 | TRBD1 | once | TRBJ1-5
CASRPTGGPYEQYF | TGTGCCAGCAGGCCGACAGGGGGTCCTTACGAGCAGTACTTC | TRBV6-5 | TRBD1 | - | TRBJ2-7
CASSPPRTLAGVYNEQFF | TGCGCCAGCAGCCCCCCAAGAACCCTAGCGGGAGTCTACAATGAGCAGTTCTTC | TRBV5-1 | TRBD2 | - | TRBJ2-1
CASSPRGRAFTGELFF | TGTGCCAGCAGCCCTCGGGGCAGGGCCTTCACCGGGGAGCTGTTTTTT | TRBV7-9 | - | - | TRBJ2-2
CATSRVYGGSFNQPQHF | TGTGCCACCAGCAGAGTATACGGGGGCTCCTTCAATCAGCCCCAGCATTTT | TRBV15 | - | - | TRBJ1-5
CASSLFGNTEAFF | TGTGCCAGCAGCTTATTTGGTAACACTGAAGCTTTCTTT | TRBV7-9 | - | - | TRBJ1-1
CATGTSGSLGELFF | TGTGCCACAGGGACTAGCGGGAGCCTGGGGGAGCTGTTTTTT | TRBV10-3 | TRBD2 | - | TRBJ2-2
CASSLGTEETQYF | TGTGCCAGCTCACTTGGGACTGAAGAGACCCAGTACTTC | TRBV18 | - | - | TRBJ2-5
CASSLATSTDTQYF | TGCGCCAGCAGCCTCGCGACTAGCACAGATACGCAGTATTTT | TRBV5-1 | - | - | TRBJ2-3
CASSVGQARTDTQYF | TGTGCCAGCAGCGTAGGACAGGCGCGCACAGATACGCAGTATTTT | TRBV9 | - | - | TRBJ2-3
CAISESIAGPRDEQYF | TGTGCCATCAGTGAGTCGATTGCGGGACCACGGGACGAGCAGTACTTC | TRBV10-3 | - | - | TRBJ2-7
CASSRVGTGELFF | TGCGCCAGCAGCAGGGTGGGCACCGGGGAGCTGTTTTTT | TRBV5-1 | - | - | TRBJ2-2
CASSGVAGSPPDTQYF | TGTGCCAGCAGTGGTGTGGCGGGATCCCCCCCAGATACGCAGTATTTT | TRBV6-1 | - | once | TRBJ2-3
CASSLGPGQLVGRPQHF | TGTGCCAGCAGCTTAGGGCCGGGACAGTTGGTGGGCAGGCCCCAGCATTTT | TRBV7-2 | TRBD1 | - | TRBJ1-5
CASSGDIRGTYGYTF | TGTGCCAGCAGTGGAGACATAAGGGGGACATATGGCTACACCTTC | TRBV2 | - | - | TRBJ1-2
CASSLAAGDQPQHF | TGTGCCAGCAGCTTAGCGGCAGGGGATCAGCCCCAGCATTTT | TRBV7-9 | - | - | TRBJ1-5
CASTAGGPVEQFF | TGTGCCAGCACGGCGGGAGGGCCGGTTGAGCAGTTCTTC | TRBV27 | TRBD2 | - | TRBJ2-1
CASAPWPAGTYGYTF | TGCGCCAGCGCCCCTTGGCCCGCAGGGACCTATGGCTACACCTTC | TRBV5-1 | - | - | TRBJ1-2
CASSSNDRGSYEQYF | TGTGCCAGCAGTTCCAACGACAGGGGCTCCTACGAGCAGTACTTC | TRBV28 | TRBD1 | - | TRBJ2-7
CASSLTPEGGHNEQFF | TGTGCCAGCAGCTTGACCCCAGAAGGAGGGCACAATGAGCAGTTCTTC | TRBV7-2 | - | - | TRBJ2-1
CASSLAGGPTDTQYF | TGCGCCAGCAGCTTGGCGGGAGGGCCCACAGATACGCAGTATTTT | TRBV5-1 | TRBD2 | few | TRBJ2-3
CASSFITPGSANTGELFF | TGTGCCAGCAGCTTTATTACCCCAGGGTCCGCGAACACCGGGGAGCTGTTTTTT | TRBV11-2 | - | - | TRBJ2-2